The 5 T cell receptor beta chains below all came from one sample that was sequenced in a study of cytomegalovirus exposure and HLA in healthy donors (dated by TCRdb to the late 2010s). The method was the immunoSEQ multiplex PCR assay. A mixture of 60 forward primers for TCR Vbeta segments and 13 reverse primers for TCR Jbeta segments was used in the multiplex PCR. What TCRdb holds here is the immuneACCESS table cut down to in-frame rearrangements. Part of the clones is not present; checked against another copy, under half of the missing clones reflect an unresolved V gene, and the others are unexplained. The sample records 85,000 to 130,000 clones, roughly 82% of which are singletons. The leading ten clones occupy less than 3% of the sample. Sequenced input: PBMCs. These receptors were collected from a male donor in good health and CMV-seropositive.

The chain is built from TRBV27 and TRBJ2-2; D not resolved. CDR1 is MNHEY, CDR2 SMNVEV, per germline (reference sequence). This CDR3 is built from 16 residues. V was clipped by 3 bases and J by 0 bases, with 11 bases between them. The DNA of the CDR3 is TGTGCCAGCAGTTTCCGCCGCGCCCCGAACACCGGGGAGCTGTTTTTT. Its protein product is CASSFRRAPNTGELFF.

The chain joins TRBV4-2 to TRBJ1-1; TRBD1 might be the D (6 bases). Deletions cut 1 base from V and 1 base from J, with 16 bases between. Per the germline V gene, CDR1 is LGHNA and CDR2 is YNFKEQ. The CDR3 consists of 17 residues. The CDR3 sequence is CASSQVFVGGQNTEAFF. Here the CDR3 DNA reads TGTGCCAGCAGCCAAGTTTTCGTCGGGGGGCAGAACACTGAAGCTTTCTTT.

The chain employs TRBV11-2 and TRBJ1-4, with 7 nucleotides matching TRBD1. This CDR3 is 18 amino acids long. CDR1 SGHAT and CDR2 FQNNGV come from the germline V gene. The V and J ends lost 3 bases and 0 bases, in that order; junction bases with no gene match: 10. The CDR3 sequence is CASSLYAGTAATNEKLFF. CDR3 nucleotide sequence: TGTGCCAGCAGCTTGTACGCCGGGACAGCAGCAACTAATGAAAAACTGTTTTTT.

The V and J genes are TRBV30 and TRBJ2-7; 9 bases fit TRBD1. This CDR3 has 13 amino acids. The V segment lost 4 bases and the J segment 6 bases; nucleotides outside the gene matches: 7. CDR1 and CDR2 (germline): GTSNPN, SVGIG (reference sequence). DNA for the CDR3: TGTGCCTGGACAGAACAGGGGGCCGGCGAGCAGTACTTC. It encodes CAWTEQGAGEQYF.

The chain couples TRBV18 to TRBJ1-2; 7 bases fit TRBD1. Looked up from germline, CDR1 is KGHSH and CDR2 is LQKENI. This CDR3 has 16 amino acids. V was clipped by 1 base and J by 5 bases; unmatched bases: 10. The CDR3 DNA follows: TGTGCCAGCTCACCACGCCGACAGGGAGCCGATTATGGCTACACCTTC. Its protein product is CASSPRRQGADYGYTF. The entire variable domain, with the rest obtained from reference TRBV18 and TRBJ1-2, is as follows: NAGVMQNPRHLVRRRGQEARLRCSPMKGHSHVYWYRQLPEEGLKFMVYLQKENIIDESGMPKERFSAEFPKEGPSILRIQQVVRGDSAAYFCASSPRRQGADYGYTFGSGTRLTVV.